The 30 T cell receptor beta chains reported below all come from one sample, sequenced in a study of regulatory T cells in long-lasting Graves disease. Combining iRepertoire HTBI primers with Arm-PCR of CDR3 regions, the authors built TCR beta libraries. TCRdb reprocessed the multiplex PCR reads via MiXCR and lists one record per CDR3 protein. Counted here are about 470,000 distinct CDR3 sequences, 15% to 20% occurring once; the ten biggest clones make up more than 10%. Specified time point: newly diagnosed GD, antithyroid drugs for less than 3 months. Following extraction of RNA from PBMCs, that RNA was used to make the TCR library. A further study also used this sample, focusing on T cells in Graves' hyperthyroidism and ophthalmopathy.

The input for sequencing was peripheral blood mononuclear cells (PBMCs), taken at new diagnosis, from a patient treated with antithyroid drugs. These receptors came from a man aged 35 to 55 with Graves disease.

Only a few counts were recorded for this clonotype. This sequence joins TRBV3-1 and TRBJ2-4; D remains unclear. V lost 5 bases, J lost 8 bases, and 10 bases lay in between. CDR1 and CDR2 from the germline V gene are LGHDT and YNNKEL (reference sequence). The CDR3 runs to 12 residues. Here the CDR3 reads CASSSRSDIQYF. The CDR3 coding sequence is TGTGCCAGCAGCTCCAGAAGCGACATTCAGTACTTC.

This clonotype showed up just a few times. This CDR3 reads CATSRDGPNYGYTF. CDR3 coding DNA: TGTGCCACCAGCAGAGATGGACCGAACTATGGCTACACCTTC. The gene calls are TRBV15 and TRBJ1-2; D remains unclear. With 0 bases removed from V and 2 bases from J, the gap between germline ends came to 7 bases. The CDR3 has 14 residues. The germline gives CDR1 LNHNV, CDR2 YYDKDF (reference sequence).

The genes are TRBV19 and TRBJ2-4; TRBD2 matches at 10 bases. CDR1 LNHDA and CDR2 SQIVND come from the germline V gene (reference sequence). After removal of 10 bases from V and 13 bases from J, the junction contained 16 bases not matched to a gene. This CDR3 contains 14 residues. CDR3 nucleotide sequence: TGTGCCACCTCCGGACTAGCGGACTACAATGAGCAGTACTTC. This translates into CATSGLADYNEQYF.

The J gene is TRBJ2-1, the V gene TRBV24-1, with TRBD2 matching 9 bases. Germline values: CDR1 KGHDR, CDR2 SFDVKD. The CDR3 covers 17 residues. The ends lost 7 bases at V and 9 bases at J; junction bases unmatched: 18. The CDR3 reads CATSDPLAGEASVEQFF. CDR3 sequence (DNA): TGTGCCACCAGCGACCCCTTAGCGGGAGAAGCGTCGGTTGAGCAGTTCTTC.

This clonotype was counted a few times. The V call is TRBV3-1, the J call TRBJ2-3; TRBD2 is a possible D gene (6 bases). The germline V gene encodes CDR1 LGHDT and CDR2 YNNKEL (reference sequence). This CDR3 has 17 residues. V lost 4 bases, J lost 0 bases, and 17 bases lay in between. CDR3 protein: CASSRWDSQPSTDTQYF. The CDR3, as DNA: TGTGCCAGCAGCCGGTGGGACTCGCAACCTAGCACAGATACGCAGTATTTT.

This clonotype was detected many times. This rearrangement joins TRBV12-3 or TRBV12-4 to TRBJ1-5; D might be TRBD1 (5 bases). V lost 5 bases, J lost 4 bases, and 9 bases lay in between. This CDR3 contains 13 residues. CDR3 in DNA: TGTGCCAGCAGTCCCGCAGGGAATCAGCCCCAGCATTTT. Amino acid sequence: CASSPAGNQPQHF.

Details on this clonotype: It may be a read error: a sequence one base away is much more abundant. The rearrangement uses TRBV28 and TRBJ2-3; perhaps TRBD1 as D (6 bases). The CDR3 runs 14 residues. CDR1 and CDR2 from the germline V gene are MDHEN and SYDVKM. For the CDR3, the DNA is TGTGCCAACAGTTTTTCACAGGGATTTGATACGCAGTATTTT. Translated: CANSFSQGFDTQYF.

This clonotype occurred many times. This sequence joins TRBV3-1 and TRBJ2-1; TRBD1 or TRBD2 may be the D gene (5 bases each). V was clipped by 7 bases and J by 8 bases, with 9 bases between them. CDR1 is LGHDT and CDR2 is YNNKEL in the germline V gene (reference sequence). This CDR3 contains 11 residues. CDR3 region: CASTRGDEQFF. The CDR3 DNA is TGTGCCAGCACCCGAGGGGATGAGCAGTTCTTC.

This clonotype was observed once. The chain has TRBV3-1 and TRBJ2-7; 7 bases are a match to TRBD1. The CDR3 covers 14 residues. V dropped 4 bases and J dropped 2; count of bases not matched to a gene: 5. Germline CDR1 LGHDT, CDR2 YNNKEL (reference sequence). CDR3 sequence: CASSRQGRPYEQYF. Here the CDR3 DNA reads TGTGCCAGCAGCCGACAGGGAAGACCCTACGAGCAGTACTTC.

This clonotype was seen a few times. This chain joins TRBV12-3 or TRBV12-4 and TRBJ2-1; perhaps D is TRBD1 or TRBD2 (5 bases each). This CDR3 is 13 amino acids long. Trimming shortened V by 2 bases and J by 10 bases, and 12 bases separated the two germline ends. CDR3 DNA: TGTGCCAGCAGTTTACCAGGGACCCGAGAGCAGTTCTTC. This sequence encodes CASSLPGTREQFF.

With respect to this clonotype: This may stem from a read error, because a much larger clone lies one nucleotide away. The chain joins TRBV28 to TRBJ2-7; D remains ambiguous. The germline gives CDR1 MDHEN, CDR2 SYDVKM. The CDR3 spans 11 residues. CDR3 protein: CASRLSYDQYF. CDR3 DNA: TGTGCCAGCAGACTGAGCTACGATCAGTACTTC. The variable domain in full, with the rest retrieved from reference TRBV28 and TRBJ2-7, is DVKVTQSSRYLVKRTGEKVFLECVQDMDHENMFWYRQDPGLGLRLIYFSYDVKMKEKGDIPEGYSVSREKKERFSLILESASTNQTSMYLCASRLSYDQYFGPGTRLTVT.

At least ten counts were recorded for this clonotype. The rearrangement uses TRBV5-1 and TRBJ2-3, with D uncertain. V was pared by 6 bases and J by 2 bases, with 13 bases between. CDR1 SGHRS and CDR2 YFSETQ come from the germline V gene. This CDR3 spans 14 amino acids. Written as DNA, the CDR3 is TGCGCCAGCACCCGAGACTCGAACACAGATACGCAGTATTTT. Amino acids: CASTRDSNTDTQYF.

About this clonotype: At one boundary the junction diverges from the germline segment, which might be a read error. This rearrangement joins TRBV7-9 to TRBJ2-7; TRBD2 matches 15 bases. Germline CDR1 is SEHNR and CDR2 is FQNEAQ (reference sequence). This CDR3 contains 15 residues. In DNA form, the CDR3 reads TGTGCCGGCAGGACTAGCGGGAGGGGGCCGTACGAGCAGTACTTC. Residues: CAGRTSGRGPYEQYF.

This chain connects TRBV6-1 to TRBJ2-7; D ambiguous. The CDR3 length is 13 residues. Germline CDR1 and CDR2: MNHNS and SASEGT. The ends were cut back, 6 bases at V and 6 bases at J, with 15 bases in the middle. This chain's CDR3 is CASRITEGLEQYF. In DNA form, the CDR3 reads TGTGCCAGCAGAATTACAGAAGGTCTCGAGCAGTACTTC.

In this sample, this clonotype turned up many times. The V and J genes are TRBV28 and TRBJ2-2; TRBD1 matches 7 bases. CDR1 MDHEN and CDR2 SYDVKM come from the germline V gene. Trimming cost V 7 bases and J 4 bases; bases outside gene matches: 6. The CDR3 loop spans 14 amino acids. Here the CDR3 reads CASNTGARTGELFF. As DNA, the CDR3 is TGTGCCAGCAACACAGGGGCTCGCACCGGGGAGCTGTTTTTT.

To note about this clonotype: The germline gene is not matched at one end of the junction; a read error may be the cause. The J gene is TRBJ2-2, the V gene TRBV4-1; D is unresolved. The CDR3 loop spans 14 amino acids. Germline V gives CDR1 MGHRA, CDR2 YSYEKL. The CDR3 DNA follows: TGCACCAGCAGCCAAGTGCTGCTCACCGGGGAGCTGTTTTTT. It encodes CTSSQVLLTGELFF.

The chain is built from TRBV18 and TRBJ2-1; 10 bases match TRBD2. V dropped 5 bases and J dropped 4; count of bases not matched to a gene: 5. This CDR3 contains 15 residues. The germline V gene encodes CDR1 KGHSH and CDR2 LQKENI. The CDR3 spells CASSTTSGNYNEQFF. CDR3 nucleotides: TGTGCCAGCTCAACAACTAGCGGGAATTACAATGAGCAGTTCTTC.

This clonotype was observed many times. This chain joins TRBV18 and TRBJ1-1; 11 bases agree with TRBD1. Germline V gene data show CDR1 as KGHSH and CDR2 as LQKENI. V was clipped by 8 bases and J by 1 base; unmatched bases: 6. The CDR3 contains 15 residues. Here the CDR3 reads CASSPGTGGNTEAFF. The CDR3, as DNA: TGTGCCAGCAGCCCGGGGACAGGGGGGAACACTGAAGCTTTCTTT.

This clonotype was found a few times. Just one base apart from a much larger clone, this may be a read error. The V gene is TRBV28, the J gene TRBJ2-7; a possible D gene is TRBD1 (5 bases). This CDR3 is 13 amino acids long. V shed 10 bases and J shed 3 bases, with 16 bases lying between them. Germline-derived CDR1 and CDR2 are MDHEN and SYDVKM. CDR3 sequence: CANGTGFLYEQYF. Written as DNA, the CDR3 is TGTGCCAACGGTACAGGATTCCTCTACGAGCAGTACTTC.

This clonotype was seen at least ten times. The rearrangement uses TRBV11-2 and TRBJ1-2; TRBD1 is a possible D gene (5 bases). Germline lookup yields CDR1 SGHAT and CDR2 FQNNGV. V was shortened by 0 bases and J by 3 bases, with 11 bases between the two germline ends. The CDR3 totals 15 residues. The CDR3 loop reads CASSLEVRADYGYTF. The CDR3, as DNA: TGTGCCAGCAGCTTAGAGGTCAGGGCGGACTATGGCTACACCTTC. The full variable domain, in which reference TRBV11-2 and TRBJ1-2 provide the parts outside the CDR3, is EAGVAQSPRYKIIEKRQSVAFWCNPISGHATLYWYQQILGQGPKLLIQFQNNGVVDDSQLPKDRFSAERLKGVDSTLKIQPAKLEDSAVYLCASSLEVRADYGYTFGSGTRLTVV.

This clonotype was observed a few times. This chain links TRBV14 with TRBJ2-1, with 12 bases that match TRBD1. This CDR3 spans 17 amino acids. The trim removed 4 bases at V and 4 bases at J, leaving 8 bases unmatched. Germline V CDR1 and CDR2: SGHDN, FVKESK. The CDR3: CASSLGTGGLVYNEQFF. In DNA, the CDR3 is TGTGCCAGCAGCCTTGGGACAGGGGGCCTGGTTTACAATGAGCAGTTCTTC.

This clonotype was found once. At one of its ends the junction is not consistent with the germline gene, which may arise from a read error. The chain joins TRBV5-1 to TRBJ1-1; 10 nucleotides agree with TRBD1. This CDR3 region has 14 residues. Germline V gene lookup returns CDR1 SGHRS and CDR2 YFSETQ. The CDR3 DNA reads TGCTCCAGCAGCTTAGGACAGGGGGGCACTGAAGCTTTCTTT. It translates to CSSSLGQGGTEAFF. Supplemented by reference TRBV5-1 and TRBJ1-1, the full variable domain reads KAGVTQTPRYLIKTRGQQVTLSCSPISGHRSVSWYQQTPGQGLQFLFEYFSETQRNKGNFPGRFSGRQFSNSRSEMNVSTLELGDSALYLCSSSLGQGGTEAFFGQGTRLTVV.

This clonotype was seen many times. The gene calls are TRBV5-1 and TRBJ2-3; tentatively, D is TRBD1 (7 bases). Trimming shortened V by 0 bases and J by 5 bases, and 13 bases separated the two germline ends. The CDR3 totals 15 residues. CDR1 and CDR2 from the germline V gene are SGHRS and YFSETQ. CDR3 bases: TGCGCCAGCAGCTTGGTTGCAGGGGGGAGAGATACGCAGTATTTT. It encodes CASSLVAGGRDTQYF. The full variable domain, in which reference TRBV5-1 and TRBJ2-3 provide the parts outside the CDR3, is KAGVTQTPRYLIKTRGQQVTLSCSPISGHRSVSWYQQTPGQGLQFLFEYFSETQRNKGNFPGRFSGRQFSNSRSEMNVSTLELGDSALYLCASSLVAGGRDTQYFGPGTRLTVL.

The table lists this clonotype with many counts. This chain uses TRBV29-1 with TRBJ2-7, with TRBD2 identical over 8 bases. V shed 2 bases and J 1 base; nucleotides not matched to a gene: 1. Germline CDR1 is SQVTM and CDR2 is ANQGSEA. The CDR3 is made up of 13 amino acids. CDR3: CSVESGSSYEQYF. The CDR3 DNA reads as TGCAGCGTTGAAAGCGGGAGTTCCTACGAGCAGTACTTC.

This clonotype was counted many times. The chain couples TRBV28 to TRBJ2-7; D is ambiguous. The CDR3 consists of 12 residues. V gave up 7 bases and J gave up 0 bases, with 7 bases separating them. Germline CDR1 reads MDHEN; CDR2 reads SYDVKM. DNA for the CDR3: TGTGCCAGCAAACCTGACTCCTACGAGCAGTACTTC. The encoded protein is CASKPDSYEQYF.

This clonotype came up a few times. The chain has TRBV7-2 and TRBJ2-1, with TRBD2 matching 16 bases. Germline trimming cut 5 bases from V and 10 bases from J; bases unmatched to any gene: 14. CDR3 length: 18 residues. Germline loops: CDR1 SGHTA, CDR2 FQGNSA. The CDR3 DNA reads TGTGCCAGCAGCACTCTTGGGGGGACTAGCGGGAGGGCCGGGGAGCAGTTCTTC. Amino acid sequence: CASSTLGGTSGRAGEQFF.

This clonotype was recorded many times. The chain joins TRBV5-6 to TRBJ2-7; D gene ambiguous. CDR1 is SGHDT and CDR2 is YYEEEE in the germline V gene. The CDR3 is made up of 14 amino acids. Deletions cut 2 bases from V and 2 bases from J, with 11 bases between. In DNA form, the CDR3 reads TGTGCCAGCAGCTTTATCGGCGGTACCTACGAGCAGTACTTC. Protein sequence: CASSFIGGTYEQYF.

This clonotype was counted at least ten times. The rearrangement joins TRBV20-1 to TRBJ2-1; 7 bases fit TRBD2. The J segment lost 0 bases and the V segment lost 5 bases, leaving 7 bases of the junction unmatched. CDR3 size: 15 residues. CDR1 is DFQATT and CDR2 is SNEGSKA in the germline V gene (reference sequence). The CDR3 is CSALLALSSYNEQFF. Written as DNA, the CDR3 is TGCAGTGCTTTACTAGCGTTAAGCTCCTACAATGAGCAGTTCTTC.

The table lists this clonotype with many counts. The CDR3 sequence is CASSDVAGVADTQYF. The CDR3 DNA reads TGTGCCAGCAGTGACGTAGCGGGAGTAGCAGATACGCAGTATTTT. The chain is built from TRBV2 and TRBJ2-3, with 9 bases aligning to TRBD2. The junction had 5 bases not matched to a gene; V was cut back by 3 bases and J by 4 bases. The CDR3 totals 15 residues. In germline, CDR1 is SNHLY, CDR2 FYNNEI.

This clonotype appeared many times. This sequence joins TRBV28 and TRBJ2-7, with 8 positions matching TRBD1. CDR1 and CDR2 from the germline V gene are MDHEN and SYDVKM. Trimming removed 3 bases from V and 6 bases from J; junction bases left unmatched: 7. CDR3 length equals 14 residues. CDR3 sequence (DNA): TGTGCCAGCAGTTTTGGCAGGGGGCGTCTCGAGCAGTACTTC. Its protein product is CASSFGRGRLEQYF.